The following is a T cell receptor beta chain sequence with its context. The data stem from a study of T cell responses to AZD1222 COVID-19 vaccine. Here immunoSEQ multiplex PCR was the method, and the copy in TCRdb shows in-frame clones only, minus some. The sample lists about 170,000 clones, about 92% occurring once. Germline V CDR1 and CDR2: ENHRY, SYGVKD. This CDR3 spans 13 amino acids. The V gene lost 5 bases and the J gene lost 4 bases, with 9 bases spanning the gap. This specimen consisted of peripheral blood, obtained on day 0 of AZD1222 vaccination. This sequence was found in an adult in good health. The chain has TRBV10-3 and TRBJ1-5; perhaps TRBD1 as D (6 bases). In DNA form, the CDR3 reads TGTGCCATCAGTTACCAGGGGAATCAGCCCCAGCATTTT. It specifies CAISYQGNQPQHF.